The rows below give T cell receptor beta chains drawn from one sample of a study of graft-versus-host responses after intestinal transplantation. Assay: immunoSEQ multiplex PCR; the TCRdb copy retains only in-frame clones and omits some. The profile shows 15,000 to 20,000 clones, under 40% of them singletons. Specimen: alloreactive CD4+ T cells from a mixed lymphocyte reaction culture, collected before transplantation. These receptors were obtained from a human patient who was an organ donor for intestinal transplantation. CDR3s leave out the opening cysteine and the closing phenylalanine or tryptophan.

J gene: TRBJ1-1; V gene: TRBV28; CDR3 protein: ASSNTQGAEAF
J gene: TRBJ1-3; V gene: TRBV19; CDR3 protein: ASSIGVGNTIY
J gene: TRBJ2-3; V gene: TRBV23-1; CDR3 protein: ASSQFPQGLLSQKTDTQY
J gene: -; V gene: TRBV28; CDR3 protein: ASRSGTANYEQY
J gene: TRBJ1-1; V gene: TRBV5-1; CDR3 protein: ASSSGLNTEAF
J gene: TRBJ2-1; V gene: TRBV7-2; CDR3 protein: ASSLAGGRGIEQF
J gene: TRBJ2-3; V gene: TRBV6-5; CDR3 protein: ASSGLARTDTQY
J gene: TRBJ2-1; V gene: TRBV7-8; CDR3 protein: ASSLTGGSHNEQF
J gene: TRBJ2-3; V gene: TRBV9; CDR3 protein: ASSVGTDTQY
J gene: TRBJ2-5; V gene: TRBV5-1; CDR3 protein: ASSLAAEETQY
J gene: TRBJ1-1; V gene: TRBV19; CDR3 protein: ASRSGTGGWGTEAF
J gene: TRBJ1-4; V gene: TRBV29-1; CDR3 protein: SVEGGGQPTNEKLF
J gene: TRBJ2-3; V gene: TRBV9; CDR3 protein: ASSVGVSDTQY
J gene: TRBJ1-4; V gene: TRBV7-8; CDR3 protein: ASKDTYNEKLF
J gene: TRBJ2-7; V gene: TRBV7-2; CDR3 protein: ASSLQGATYEQY
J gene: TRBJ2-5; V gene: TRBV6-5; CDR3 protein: ASSGSQETQY
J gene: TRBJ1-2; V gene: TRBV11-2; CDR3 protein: ASSPGTGLGGYT
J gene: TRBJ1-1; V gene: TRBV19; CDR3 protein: ASSVTGASWTEAF
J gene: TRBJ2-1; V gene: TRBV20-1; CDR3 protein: SASSGNEQF
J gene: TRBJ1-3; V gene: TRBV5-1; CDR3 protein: ASGQGAGNTIY
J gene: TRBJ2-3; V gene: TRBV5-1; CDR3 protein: ASSPPLAGGGDTQY
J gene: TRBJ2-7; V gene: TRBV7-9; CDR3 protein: ASSRQGGTYEQY
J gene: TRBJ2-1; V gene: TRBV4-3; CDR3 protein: ASSQKPAGVSNEQF
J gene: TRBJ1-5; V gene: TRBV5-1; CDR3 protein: ASSLEGHPNQPQH
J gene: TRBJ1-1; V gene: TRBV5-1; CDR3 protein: ASSLGGGLNTEAF
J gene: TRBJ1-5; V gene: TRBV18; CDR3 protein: ASSPGPNQPQH
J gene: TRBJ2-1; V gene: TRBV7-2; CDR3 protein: ASSPTRGNEQF
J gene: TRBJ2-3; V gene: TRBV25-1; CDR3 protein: ASPRLNLGTDTQY
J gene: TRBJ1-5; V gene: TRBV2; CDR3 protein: ASSDLGGFNQPQH
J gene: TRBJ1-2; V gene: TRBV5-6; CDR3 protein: ASSPDGTGTNYGYT
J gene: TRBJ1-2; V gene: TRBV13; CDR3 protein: ASSLGLTVGYT
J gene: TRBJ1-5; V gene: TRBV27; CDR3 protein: ASSWDGRNQPQH
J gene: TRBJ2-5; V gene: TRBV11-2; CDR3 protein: ASSLFRKETQY
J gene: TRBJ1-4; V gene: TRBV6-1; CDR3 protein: ASKRRQGHEKLF
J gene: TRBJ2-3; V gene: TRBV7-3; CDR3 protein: ASSLVGDQGTDTQY